The table lists the clone carrying this T cell receptor beta chain with many counts. Its target is unknown. RNA transcripts yielded amplified TCR beta CDR3 regions. The TCR CDR3 was amplified in a first-round RT-PCR using the HTBI primer set. Using its own MiXCR run on the multiplex PCR reads, TCRdb lists one record per CDR3 protein. Of roughly 350,000 distinct CDR3 sequences listed, around 15% were seen once; the top ten hold 15% to 20%. The CDR3 has 13 amino acids. V dropped 8 bases and J dropped 5 bases, with 15 bases sitting between them. Germline CDR1 reads MDHEN; CDR2 reads SYDVKM. The data were taken from a study of T cells in Graves' hyperthyroidism and ophthalmopathy. About the research overall: Pretreatment peripheral blood was obtained at initial diagnosis. Broader study findings: Most clonotypes that expanded in the thyroid above 0.001 also showed up in blood.

Uncontrolled infection, other autoimmune disease, pregnancy or lactation barred patients from enrollment. Diagnosing involved the use of clinical symptoms, serum thyroxine and TRAb, thyroid ultrasound and orbital computed tomography. The clonotype was recovered from a woman aged 25 to 45 with Graves' ophthalmopathy. The material sequenced was blood. This rearrangement joins TRBV28 to TRBJ1-2; D is possibly TRBD1 (6 bases). CDR3 coding DNA: TGTGCCAGCGCGACCTCGGGACATTATGGCTACACCTTC. Translation gives CASATSGHYGYTF.